This record covers a single T cell receptor (beta chain). Antigen unknown. Treatment given: oral pan-JAK inhibitor, 5-10 mg twice daily. The authors sorted CD4+ and CD8+ T cells from PBMCs. This CDR3 has 13 residues. In germline, CDR1 is SGHRS, CDR2 YFSETQ. V lost 4 bases and J 0 bases, leaving 7 bases between the germline ends. Extracted RNA was reverse transcribed into cDNA, the sequencing template. Only in-frame clones appear in the TCRdb table, and some are missing; sequencing was by immunoSEQ multiplex PCR. The profile covers under 200,000 clones, with roughly two thirds appearing a single time and roughly 0.85% taken by the ten largest. These data belong to a study of CD8+ T cells in alopecia areata. Whole-study results and caveats: Higher clonality was seen in lesional scalp than in normal scalp, especially in alopecia totalis/universalis.

The sample was CD4+ T cells sorted from blood, taken at week 4, from a patient treated with tofacitinib. The receptor comes from a human donor with alopecia areata. The rearrangement links TRBV5-1 to TRBJ1-1; D not certain. The CDR3 sequence: CASSPDLNTEAFF. The CDR3 DNA follows: TGCGCCAGCAGCCCTGACCTGAACACTGAAGCTTTCTTT. Full variable domain (missing parts from reference TRBV5-1 and TRBJ1-1): KAGVTQTPRYLIKTRGQQVTLSCSPISGHRSVSWYQQTPGQGLQFLFEYFSETQRNKGNFPGRFSGRQFSNSRSEMNVSTLELGDSALYLCASSPDLNTEAFFGQGTRLTVV.